The text below deals with one T cell receptor beta chain. This record comes from a study of blood T cells in healthy people across ages. Peripheral blood samples of around 9.5 milliliters were drawn from each donor. With a J-beta primer mix and a sample-barcoded 5' primer, a second PCR ran roughly 6 to 12 cycles. Each cDNA molecule carried a tag from a template-switch adaptor that contained 12 random nucleotides. TCRdb recomputed calls from the 5' RACE reads with MiXCR, one row per CDR3 protein. Of roughly 1,100,000 distinct CDR3 sequences in the sample, less than 25% were seen once. These data also formed part of another study, on T cells of mothers and their children.

This TCR was sampled from a girl aged 2 to 10 in good health. Source material: blood.

In DNA form, the CDR3 reads TGTGCCAGCTCACCAAGACAGGAAGATGGCTACACCTTC. Translated, it gives CASSPRQEDGYTF. The V call is TRBV18, the J call TRBJ1-2, with D perhaps matching TRBD1 (6 bases). Trimming took 2 bases from V and 6 from J, leaving 10 bases between them. This CDR3 has 13 residues. Germline V gene lookup returns CDR1 KGHSH and CDR2 LQKENI.